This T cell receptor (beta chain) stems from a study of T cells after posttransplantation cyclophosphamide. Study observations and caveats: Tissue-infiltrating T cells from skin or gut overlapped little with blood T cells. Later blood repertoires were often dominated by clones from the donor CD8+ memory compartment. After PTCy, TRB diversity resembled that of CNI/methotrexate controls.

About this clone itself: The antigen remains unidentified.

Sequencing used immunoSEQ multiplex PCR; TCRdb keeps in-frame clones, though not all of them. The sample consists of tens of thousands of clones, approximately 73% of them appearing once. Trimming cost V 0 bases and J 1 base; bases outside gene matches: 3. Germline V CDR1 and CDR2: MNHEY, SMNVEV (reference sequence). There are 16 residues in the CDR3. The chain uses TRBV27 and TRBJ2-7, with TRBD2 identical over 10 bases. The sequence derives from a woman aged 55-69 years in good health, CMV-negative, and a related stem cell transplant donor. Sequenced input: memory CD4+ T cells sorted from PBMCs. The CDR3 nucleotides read TGTGCCAGCAGTTTATCGGCTAGCGGGAGATCCTACGAGCAGTACTTC. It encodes CASSLSASGRSYEQYF.